The 29 T cell receptor beta chains given below trace back to one sample, sequenced in a study of blood T cell repertoires in COVID-19. The repertoire was sequenced with immunoSEQ multiplex PCR; TCRdb's copy has only in-frame clones and lacks some. This sample has roughly 160,000 clones, with about 85% found just once. Sequencing was carried out using peripheral blood. The receptors stem from a woman aged 45 to 65 with COVID-19, enrolled during active disease.

The CDR3 sequence is CAISGFGTGSGYEQYF. The CDR3 region has the DNA TGTGCCATCAGCGGGTTTGGGACAGGGAGTGGGTACGAGCAGTACTTC. The chain has TRBV10-3 and TRBJ2-7; 9 positions match TRBD1. With 6 bases clipped from V and 4 bases from J, the junction kept 13 bases outside the gene matches. Per the germline V gene, CDR1 is ENHRY and CDR2 is SYGVKD. The CDR3 totals 16 residues.

This rearrangement joins TRBV11-2 to TRBJ1-4, with D possibly matching TRBD1 (6 bases). Germline CDR1 SGHAT, CDR2 FQNNGV. V was clipped by 5 bases and J by 5 bases, with 15 bases between them. This CDR3 has 15 residues. The CDR3 region has the DNA TGTGCCAGCAGCCCCCGGACAGCAGTCAATGAAAAACTGTTTTTT. It encodes CASSPRTAVNEKLFF.

This clone turned up a few times. The same CDR3 is also encoded by other DNA sequences in this sample. V and J are TRBV11-2 and TRBJ1-6; no reliable D call. This CDR3 has 16 amino acids. Germline V gene lookup returns CDR1 SGHAT and CDR2 FQNNGV. Trimming removed 0 bases at V and 0 bases at J, with 6 bases between. CDR3 nucleotides: TGTGCCAGCAGCTTAGAGGGAGGCTCCTATAATTCACCCCTCCACTTT. The encoded protein is CASSLEGGSYNSPLHF.

V gene TRBV7-9 combines with J gene TRBJ2-5, with TRBD1 matching 10 bases. The CDR3 is made up of 15 amino acids. V gave up 4 bases and J gave up 4 bases; unmatched junction bases: 6. Germline values: CDR1 SEHNR, CDR2 FQNEAQ (reference sequence). The CDR3 bases are TGTGCCAGCAGCTCCGTCGACAGGGGGCGAGAGACCCAGTACTTC. Encoded protein: CASSSVDRGRETQYF.

Written as DNA, the CDR3 is TGTGCCAGCAGTCAGGGACAGGGGGTTTACGAGCAGTACTTC. Amino acids: CASSQGQGVYEQYF. The chain is built from TRBV2 and TRBJ2-7, with 11 bases aligning to TRBD1. V lost 5 bases, J lost 4 bases, and 4 bases stayed unmatched. The length of the CDR3 is 14 residues. Germline assignment: CDR1 SNHLY and CDR2 FYNNEI.

The chain carries TRBV5-4 and TRBJ2-2; D is uncertain. Germline CDR1 is SGHNT and CDR2 is YYREEE (reference sequence). The CDR3 length is 13 residues. V was clipped by 6 bases and J by 6 bases, with 12 bases between them. DNA for the CDR3: TGTGCCAGCACCTCACCGTACTCCGGGGAGCTGTTTTTT. This codes for CASTSPYSGELFF.

The V gene is TRBV6-1, the J gene TRBJ1-6; TRBD1 might be the D (6 bases). The length of the CDR3 is 15 residues. Trimming took 7 bases from V and 9 from J, leaving 19 bases between them. Germline CDR1 MNHNS, CDR2 SASEGT. The CDR3 here is CASTQRGASGSPLHF. CDR3 coding DNA: TGTGCCAGCACCCAACGGGGGGCGAGTGGTTCACCCCTCCACTTT.

The rearrangement joins TRBV9 to TRBJ2-2; possibly TRBD1 for D (6 bases). The CDR3 covers 15 residues. Germline V CDR1 and CDR2: SGDLS, YYNGEE. Trimming left V 3 bases short and J 6 bases short, with 15 bases between. In DNA form, the CDR3 reads TGTGCCAGCAGCGAGATACAGGGATATGCCGGGGAGCTGTTTTTT. It encodes CASSEIQGYAGELFF.

This chain links TRBV28 with TRBJ1-4, with 7 nucleotides matching TRBD1. From germline, CDR1 is MDHEN and CDR2 SYDVKM. Losses at the gene ends were 6 bases for V and 0 bases for J; bases not matched to a gene: 4. This CDR3 is 15 amino acids long. In nucleotides, the CDR3 is TGTGCCAGCAGGGGGACAGTTGCAACTAATGAAAAACTGTTTTTT. Protein: CASRGTVATNEKLFF.

This clone has a single count. V gene TRBV5-1 combines with J gene TRBJ2-4; a weak D match, TRBD1 (5 bases). The V end lost 2 bases, the J end lost 0 bases, and 12 bases lay between the germline ends. Germline CDR1 is SGHRS and CDR2 is YFSETQ. CDR3 length: 16 residues. The CDR3 loop is CASSLGEGLAKNIQYF. Written as DNA, the CDR3 is TGCGCCAGCAGCTTAGGGGAAGGGCTAGCCAAAAACATTCAGTACTTC.

The gene calls are TRBV6-1 and TRBJ1-6; TRBD1 matches at 10 bases. V gave up 4 bases and J gave up 15 bases; unmatched junction bases: 18. The germline gives CDR1 MNHNS, CDR2 SASEGT. This CDR3 is built from 17 residues. The CDR3 loop reads CASSATEGRDRGSDLHF. The CDR3 region has the DNA TGTGCCAGCAGTGCGACCGAGGGCCGGGACAGGGGATCTGACCTCCACTTT.

The gene calls are TRBV6-2 or TRBV6-3 and TRBJ1-4; a weak D match, TRBD1 (5 bases). Trimming left V 0 bases short and J 8 bases short, with 13 bases between. The CDR3 has 15 amino acids. Germline-derived CDR1 and CDR2 are MNHEY and SVGEGT. The CDR3 sequence is CASSYSRGGLEKLFF. For the CDR3, the DNA is TGTGCCAGCAGTTACTCACGGGGGGGATTGGAAAAACTGTTTTTT.

J is TRBJ2-1 and V is TRBV7-9; 9 nucleotides align to TRBD1. The germline CDR1 and CDR2 sequences are SEHNR and FQNEAQ (reference sequence). The CDR3 consists of 15 residues. The V segment lost 1 base and the J segment 4 bases; nucleotides outside the gene matches: 2. CDR3 in DNA: TGTGCCAGCAGCTTAGGGGACAGGGATTACAATGAGCAGTTCTTC. This gives the protein CASSLGDRDYNEQFF.

The rearrangement joins TRBV30 to TRBJ2-7, with D uncertain. V lost 3 bases to trimming and J lost 5 bases, with 8 bases between them. Germline CDR1 reads GTSNPN; CDR2 reads SVGIG (reference sequence). The CDR3 consists of 11 residues. The CDR3 sequence: CAWSFSDEQYF. The CDR3 nucleotides read TGTGCCTGGAGCTTCAGCGACGAGCAGTACTTC.

J is TRBJ1-5 and V is TRBV19; 9 bases map to TRBD1. The junction had 8 bases not matched to a gene; V was cut back by 3 bases and J by 5 bases. This CDR3 is 16 amino acids long. Germline lookup yields CDR1 LNHDA and CDR2 SQIVND (reference sequence). CDR3 in DNA: TGTGCCAGTAGTATTCAAACAGGGGGCATCGATCAGCCCCAGCATTTT. Its translation is CASSIQTGGIDQPQHF.

The V gene is TRBV3-1 (or the pseudogene TRBV3-2), the J gene TRBJ1-1; 11 positions match TRBD1. V was pared by 3 bases and J by 7 bases, with 10 bases of the junction left unmatched. Germline V gene sequence: CDR1 LGHDT, CDR2 YNNKEL (reference sequence). The CDR3 is made up of 16 amino acids. CDR3 sequence: CASSHEDRGRGGEAFF. Here the CDR3 DNA reads TGTGCCAGCAGCCACGAGGACAGGGGGCGCGGAGGTGAAGCTTTCTTT.

The genes are TRBV28 and TRBJ1-5; D gene ambiguous. The length of the CDR3 is 12 residues. CDR1 is MDHEN and CDR2 is SYDVKM in the germline V gene. The V end was cut by 6 bases, the J end by 1 base, with 4 bases between. CDR3 DNA: TGTGCCAGCAGGCAGAGCAATCAGCCCCAGCATTTT. Residues: CASRQSNQPQHF.

The genes are TRBV7-9 and TRBJ2-1, with 10 bases that match TRBD2. CDR3 length: 16 residues. V lost 5 bases, J lost 2 bases, and 6 bases stayed unmatched. Germline-derived CDR1 and CDR2 are SEHNR and FQNEAQ (reference sequence). The CDR3 protein is CASSAGLADPYNEQFF. The CDR3, as DNA: TGTGCCAGCAGCGCCGGACTAGCGGACCCCTACAATGAGCAGTTCTTC. The variable domain in full, with the rest retrieved from reference TRBV7-9 and TRBJ2-1, is DTGVSQNPRHKITKRGQNVTFRCDPISEHNRLYWYRQTLGQGPEFLTYFQNEAQLEKSRLLSDRFSAERPKGSFSTLEIQRTEQGDSAMYLCASSAGLADPYNEQFFGPGTRLTVL.

This clone was detected a few times. This chain connects TRBV2 to TRBJ1-2, with TRBD1 matching 10 bases. Germline lookup yields CDR1 SNHLY and CDR2 FYNNEI. After removal of 7 bases from V and 5 bases from J, the junction contained 10 bases not matched to a gene. The CDR3 totals 15 residues. The CDR3 bases are TGTGCCAGCATACCGGGACAGGGGTTATGGTATGGCTACACCTTC. Its protein is CASIPGQGLWYGYTF.

The chain links TRBV27 to TRBJ2-7, with 8 nucleotides matching TRBD1. Unmatched junction bases numbered 9, after V lost 6 bases and J lost 2 bases. Germline CDR1 and CDR2: MNHEY and SMNVEV (reference sequence). There are 15 residues in the CDR3. The DNA of the CDR3 is TGTGCCAGCAGGGGGGGACAGGTGGGCGCCTACGAGCAGTACTTC. This sequence encodes CASRGGQVGAYEQYF.

CDR3: CASSLAGTPTDTQYF. In DNA form, the CDR3 reads TGTGCCAGCAGCCTCGCCGGGACACCTACGGATACGCAGTATTTT. The chain couples TRBV2 to TRBJ2-3; TRBD1 might be the D (6 bases). Germline V gives CDR1 SNHLY, CDR2 FYNNEI. CDR3 length: 15 amino acids. Trimming shortened V by 6 bases and J by 6 bases, and 19 bases separated the two germline ends.

This clone came up once. The CDR3 here is CAITPGQGANTEAFF. The CDR3, as DNA: TGTGCCATCACGCCGGGACAGGGGGCAAACACTGAAGCTTTCTTT. The rearrangement joins TRBV28 to TRBJ1-1; TRBD1 aligns across 12 bases. The CDR3 sequence is 15 residues long. Per germline, CDR1 MDHEN and CDR2 SYDVKM. With 10 bases clipped from V and 2 bases from J, the junction kept 8 bases outside the gene matches. Based on the CDR3 plus reference TRBV28 and TRBJ1-1, the full variable domain is DVKVTQSSRYLVKRTGEKVFLECVQDMDHENMFWYRQDPGLGLRLIYFSYDVKMKEKGDIPEGYSVSREKKERFSLILESASTNQTSMYLCAITPGQGANTEAFFGQGTRLTVV.

This clone was seen a few times. The CDR3 protein is CAWSVPAGTGELFF. The DNA for the CDR3 is TGTGCCTGGAGTGTACCAGCGGGCACCGGGGAGCTGTTTTTT. V gene TRBV30 combines with J gene TRBJ2-2; D might be TRBD2 (6 bases). The CDR3 contains 14 residues. Germline V gene lookup returns CDR1 GTSNPN and CDR2 SVGIG (reference sequence). The V gene lost 0 bases and the J gene lost 4 bases, with 9 bases spanning the gap.

The CDR3 region has the DNA TGTGCCAGCTCAGTCCTAGCGGGGGTAACTGATACGCAGTATTTT. As protein: CASSVLAGVTDTQYF. V and J are TRBV18 and TRBJ2-3; TRBD2 matches at 10 bases. The V segment lost 5 bases and the J segment 6 bases; nucleotides outside the gene matches: 8. Per the germline V gene, CDR1 is KGHSH and CDR2 is LQKENI. There are 15 residues in the CDR3.

The CDR3 loop reads CASSYSTVNYGYTF. CDR3 nucleotide sequence: TGTGCCAGCAGTTACTCGACAGTCAACTATGGCTACACCTTC. This sequence joins TRBV6-5 and TRBJ1-2, with D perhaps TRBD1 (5 bases). CDR3 length equals 14 residues. CDR1 is MNHEY, CDR2 SVGAGI, per germline. V lost 0 bases and J 2 bases, leaving 7 bases between the germline ends.

The CDR3 here is CASSLATSGSGEQFF. The CDR3 coding sequence is TGTGCCAGCAGCTTAGCGACTAGCGGGTCGGGTGAGCAGTTCTTC. V gene TRBV7-9 combines with J gene TRBJ2-1; 10 nucleotides match TRBD2. J lost 9 bases, V lost 0 bases, and 5 bases had no gene match. Germline-derived CDR1 and CDR2 are SEHNR and FQNEAQ (reference sequence). There are 15 residues in the CDR3.

CDR3 region: CASTPGTFGYTF. In DNA, the CDR3 is TGTGCCAGTACCCCAGGTACCTTTGGCTACACCTTC. V and J are TRBV19 and TRBJ1-2; D unclear. V was pared by 7 bases and J by 7 bases, with 13 bases between. This CDR3 is 12 amino acids long. Per the germline V gene, CDR1 is LNHDA and CDR2 is SQIVND (reference sequence).

With respect to this clone: The same CDR3 can be traced to other DNA sequences in this sample. This chain connects TRBV5-1 to TRBJ1-2; D remains ambiguous. Germline V gene data show CDR1 as SGHRS and CDR2 as YFSETQ. Trimming left V 0 bases short and J 3 bases short, with 6 bases between. This CDR3 has 13 residues. Here the CDR3 DNA reads TGCGCCAGCAGCTTGGCCGGAGACTATGGCTACACCTTC. This encodes CASSLAGDYGYTF.

The CDR3 DNA reads TGTGCCAGCAGCTGGGGACAGGGAGTAACAGATACGCAGTATTTT. Translated, it gives CASSWGQGVTDTQYF. J is TRBJ2-3 and V is TRBV7-8; the match to TRBD1 covers 9 bases. V lost 4 bases, J lost 3 bases, and 5 bases stayed unmatched. The CDR3 totals 15 residues. CDR1 and CDR2 from the germline V gene are SGHVS and FQNEAQ.